A single sample gave rise to the 5 T cell receptor beta chains below, sequenced in a study of T cell changes during pregnancy in multiple sclerosis. This table comes from immunoSEQ multiplex PCR, and its TCRdb copy is limited to in-frame clones, with some not included. The sample includes fewer than 70,000 clones, roughly 92% of them seen just once. Material: peripheral blood, obtained in the second trimester of pregnancy. The receptors stem from a female donor with multiple sclerosis, enrolled in a pregnancy study.

The chain joins TRBV4-3 to TRBJ2-2; TRBD2 matches at 7 bases. This CDR3 is built from 17 residues. Germline V CDR1 and CDR2: LGHNA, YSLEER. The ends lost 0 bases at V and 6 bases at J; junction bases unmatched: 10. The CDR3 region has the DNA TGCGCCAGCAGCCAAGATAGGAGCGGGATTGTCTCCGGGGAGCTGTTTTTT. It encodes CASSQDRSGIVSGELFF.

The V gene is TRBV4-2, the J gene TRBJ2-3, with D perhaps matching TRBD2 (6 bases). The CDR3 totals 17 residues. V was cut by 4 bases and J by 6 bases, with 23 bases left in between. Looked up from germline, CDR1 is LGHNA and CDR2 is YNFKEQ. The CDR3 bases are TGTGCCAGCAGCCGAGAGGTTCTAGCGCGAGCCTCCGATACGCAGTATTTT. Amino acids: CASSREVLARASDTQYF.

The genes are TRBV10-3 and TRBJ2-2, with a possible D match to TRBD1 (5 bases). The germline V gene has CDR1 ENHRY and CDR2 SYGVKD. Trimming removed 7 bases from V and 6 bases from J, with 6 bases in between. The CDR3 sequence is 11 residues long. Here the CDR3 reads CAIKGAGELFF. CDR3 coding DNA: TGTGCCATCAAAGGGGCCGGGGAGCTGTTTTTT.

The rearrangement uses TRBV11-2 and TRBJ2-1; tentative D call: TRBD2 (6 bases). The germline CDR1 and CDR2 sequences are SGHAT and FQNNGV. Trimming left V 4 bases short and J 7 bases short, with 14 bases between. The CDR3 runs to 14 residues. For the CDR3, the DNA is TGTGCCAGCAGCTCGGGGACTGGTTTTAATGAGCAGTTCTTC. This codes for CASSSGTGFNEQFF.

This clone was recorded once. This rearrangement joins TRBV7-3 to TRBJ2-3; 9 bases are shared with TRBD1. The junction had 3 bases not matched to a gene; V was cut back by 1 base and J by 4 bases. CDR3 length: 15 residues. The germline CDR1 and CDR2 sequences are SGHTA and FQGTGA. In nucleotides, the CDR3 is TGTGCCAGCAGCTTAATGGGACAGGGACCAGATACGCAGTATTTT. Translating it yields CASSLMGQGPDTQYF.